The next 28 T cell receptor beta chains were all read from a single sample in a study of naive and memory T cell subsets. Ligated cDNA underwent four rounds of PCR with nested alpha and beta constant region primers and SP2. Using its own MiXCR run on the 5' RACE reads, TCRdb lists one record per CDR3 protein. Here the sample spans about 60,000 distinct CDR3 sequences, more than 6.5% being singletons. An oligonucleotide containing a UMI was ligated to the 3' end of TCR cDNA. The receptors were gathered from a female donor in good health.

This clonotype occurred a few times. The rearrangement joins TRBV29-1 to TRBJ1-1, with D possibly being TRBD1 (5 bases). The CDR3 runs to 12 residues. V lost 3 bases, J lost 1 base, and 6 bases lay in between. Germline-derived CDR1 and CDR2 are SQVTM and ANQGSEA. The chain's CDR3 is CSVDGGNTEAFF. Written as DNA, the CDR3 is TGCAGCGTTGATGGGGGGAACACTGAAGCTTTCTTT.

The chain uses TRBV28 and TRBJ2-5; perhaps TRBD2 as D (5 bases). Germline CDR1 reads MDHEN; CDR2 reads SYDVKM. V was shortened by 6 bases and J by 5 bases, with 16 bases between the two germline ends. The CDR3 runs 14 residues. The CDR3, as DNA: TGTGCCAGCAGCGGACTTCCACTCCGGGAGACCCAGTACTTC. Amino acids: CASSGLPLRETQYF.

Note on this clonotype: This clone may be a read error of a much larger clone one base away. The chain has TRBV20-1 and TRBJ2-7, with TRBD2 as a possible D gene (7 bases). CDR1 DFQATT and CDR2 SNEGSKA come from the germline V gene (reference sequence). There are 16 residues in the CDR3. This CDR3 is CSARGGASGSSFEQYF. CDR3 DNA sequence: TGCAGTGCTAGAGGGGGGGCTAGCGGTAGCTCCTTCGAGCAGTACTTC.

This clonotype was picked up a small number of times. This chain links TRBV5-1 with TRBJ2-2, with a tentative D call TRBD2 (7 bases). This CDR3 has 17 amino acids. Germline CDR1 is SGHRS and CDR2 is YFSETQ. Trimming took 2 bases from V and 4 from J, leaving 18 bases between them. CDR3 residues: CASSLLATRGSTGELFF. As DNA, the CDR3 is TGCGCCAGCAGCTTACTAGCGACGAGGGGGAGCACCGGGGAGCTGTTTTTT.

This sequence joins TRBV6-5 and TRBJ2-1; D is unclear. Germline CDR1 MNHEY, CDR2 SVGAGI. This CDR3 region has 15 residues. The V end lost 4 bases, the J end lost 3 bases, and 13 bases lay between the germline ends. The CDR3 DNA follows: TGTGCCAGCAGTTTAGCCGGGCCTGGCTACAATGAGCAGTTCTTC. It yields the protein CASSLAGPGYNEQFF.

The rearrangement joins TRBV6-5 to TRBJ2-7, with D possibly matching TRBD1 (5 bases). The CDR3 spans 15 residues. V lost 2 bases, J lost 2 bases, and 13 bases lay in between. Germline CDR1 MNHEY, CDR2 SVGAGI. CDR3 amino acids: CASSYRSQGTYEQYF. CDR3 sequence (DNA): TGTGCCAGCAGTTACCGGTCTCAGGGTACCTACGAGCAGTACTTC.

This clonotype occurred many times. The J gene is TRBJ2-3, the V gene TRBV5-1; D is undetermined. The CDR3 totals 14 residues. Trimming took 4 bases from V and 0 from J, leaving 9 bases between them. Germline V CDR1 and CDR2: SGHRS, YFSETQ. The CDR3 region is CASSKDGSTDTQYF. For the CDR3, the DNA is TGCGCCAGCAGCAAGGACGGGAGCACAGATACGCAGTATTTT. Full variable domain (rest looked up from reference TRBV5-1 and TRBJ2-3): KAGVTQTPRYLIKTRGQQVTLSCSPISGHRSVSWYQQTPGQGLQFLFEYFSETQRNKGNFPGRFSGRQFSNSRSEMNVSTLELGDSALYLCASSKDGSTDTQYFGPGTRLTVL.

This clonotype was found many times. V usage is TRBV28 and J usage is TRBJ1-1, with D possibly being TRBD1 (5 bases). The CDR3 runs 14 residues. Germline loops: CDR1 MDHEN, CDR2 SYDVKM. Between the trimmed V and J ends, which lost 2 bases and 2 bases, there was a span of 9 bases. CDR3 nucleotide sequence: TGTGCCAGCAGTTTAAGCCAGGGAAACACTGAAGCTTTCTTT. Translated: CASSLSQGNTEAFF.

This clonotype showed up many times. This chain links TRBV12-3 or TRBV12-4 with TRBJ2-1; tentative D call: TRBD2 (6 bases). V gave up 0 bases and J gave up 7 bases, with 10 bases separating them. The CDR3 consists of 14 residues. CDR3 nucleotides: TGTGCCAGCAGTTTAGCGGGGGGATCGAATGAGCAGTTCTTC. This codes for CASSLAGGSNEQFF.

The chain uses TRBV19 and TRBJ1-4; 7 positions match TRBD1. The CDR3 is 13 residues long. Trimming took 7 bases from V and 7 from J; bases not matched to a gene: 6. Germline V CDR1 and CDR2: LNHDA, SQIVND (reference sequence). CDR3 DNA: TGTGCCAGTAATGGAGGGGGCTTTGAAAAACTGTTTTTT. Protein sequence: CASNGGGFEKLFF.

The chain employs TRBV15 and TRBJ1-2, with D possibly matching TRBD1 (6 bases). The CDR3 contains 12 residues. Germline V CDR1 and CDR2: LNHNV, YYDKDF (reference sequence). The V and J ends lost 3 bases and 5 bases respectively, with 7 bases between them. CDR3 sequence: CATSSQGYGYTF. In nucleotides, the CDR3 is TGTGCCACCAGCAGTCAGGGGTATGGCTACACCTTC.

This rearrangement joins TRBV12-3 or TRBV12-4 to TRBJ1-2, with 10 nucleotides matching TRBD1. This CDR3 region has 15 residues. V lost 3 bases to trimming and J lost 6 bases; unmatched junction nucleotides: 7. In DNA, the CDR3 is TGTGCCAGCAGTTTCTCGTCCGGACAGGGGGATGGCTACACCTTC. Translation gives CASSFSSGQGDGYTF.

This clonotype has ten or more counts. The chain couples TRBV7-2 to TRBJ2-7; perhaps TRBD2 as D (5 bases). Germline-derived CDR1 and CDR2 are SGHTA and FQGNSA. The CDR3 extends over 13 amino acids. V was trimmed by 2 bases and J by 6 bases, leaving 11 bases between them. The CDR3 sequence is CASSLSPSSEQYF. The CDR3 DNA reads as TGTGCCAGCAGCTTAAGTCCTAGCTCCGAGCAGTACTTC.

V and J are TRBV27 and TRBJ2-7, with 7 bases identical to TRBD1. This CDR3 has 13 residues. J lost 2 bases, V lost 4 bases, and 2 bases had no gene match. Germline V gene data show CDR1 as MNHEY and CDR2 as SMNVEV (reference sequence). CDR3 coding DNA: TGTGCCAGCAGTTCACAGGGGCCCTACGAGCAGTACTTC. Its translation: CASSSQGPYEQYF.

Concerning this clonotype: This may be a read error, as it is one base from a much larger clone. The chain is built from TRBV7-8 and TRBJ1-5; weak D call: TRBD1 (5 bases). From germline, CDR1 is SGHVS and CDR2 FQNEAQ. The CDR3 spans 13 residues. CDR3 sequence (DNA): TGTGCCAGCAGCCCCCGACGGGACGCAGCCCAGAATTTT. Its translation is CASSPRRDAAQNF.

V is TRBV20-1 and J is TRBJ1-1; TRBD1 agrees at 8 bases. V shed 0 bases, J shed 5 bases, and the junction held 11 bases outside the gene matches. This CDR3 contains 16 residues. Looked up from germline, CDR1 is DFQATT and CDR2 is SNEGSKA (reference sequence). In DNA form, the CDR3 reads TGCAGTGCTAGAGATCCCCTTTCTGACAGGGGAACTGAAGCTTTCTTT. Translated: CSARDPLSDRGTEAFF.

The V gene is TRBV5-1, the J gene TRBJ2-3; 13 bases map to TRBD2. With V trimmed by 0 bases and J by 4 bases, 5 bases remained unmatched. The germline gives CDR1 SGHRS, CDR2 YFSETQ. This CDR3 has 17 amino acids. The CDR3 coding sequence is TGCGCCAGCAGCTTGGGGACTAGCGGGAGACCTGCAGATACGCAGTATTTT. Amino acids: CASSLGTSGRPADTQYF.

This clonotype turned up a few times. V usage is TRBV6-5 and J usage is TRBJ2-5; tentative D call: TRBD1 (6 bases). V lost 5 bases, J lost 0 bases, and 10 bases lay in between. Germline V gives CDR1 MNHEY, CDR2 SVGAGI. The length of the CDR3 is 14 residues. The CDR3 bases are TGTGCCAGCAGTCCCGGACAGTACCAAGAGACCCAGTACTTC. This encodes CASSPGQYQETQYF.

This clonotype was detected many times. This chain connects TRBV12-3 or TRBV12-4 to TRBJ2-7; 11 bases are a match to TRBD1. The junction had 3 bases not matched to a gene; V was cut back by 4 bases and J by 4 bases. This CDR3 has 14 residues. CDR3 in amino acids: CASSSDRGPYEQYF. The CDR3 nucleotides read TGTGCCAGCAGTTCGGACAGGGGGCCGTACGAGCAGTACTTC.

This clonotype was counted only a few times. This chain links TRBV5-4 with TRBJ2-2, with TRBD2 matching 9 bases. CDR1 is SGHNT, CDR2 YYREEE, per germline (reference sequence). This CDR3 comprises 17 residues. Trimming cost V 4 bases and J 7 bases; bases outside gene matches: 14. The CDR3 DNA is TGTGCCAGCAGCCCAGGGGTAGCGGGGGCCGGCGGCGGGGAGCTGTTTTTT. Translating gives CASSPGVAGAGGGELFF.

This clonotype was observed a few times. The chain joins TRBV14 to TRBJ2-1; D uncertain. V dropped 3 bases and J dropped 5 bases, with 20 bases sitting between them. CDR3 size: 17 residues. Germline CDR1 and CDR2: SGHDN and FVKESK. The CDR3 reads CASSQPSLRFSHNEQFF. The CDR3 nucleotides are TGTGCCAGCAGCCAGCCCTCCCTACGGTTTTCCCACAATGAGCAGTTCTTC.

A few counts support this clonotype. The chain couples TRBV19 to TRBJ2-7; tentatively, D is TRBD2 (6 bases). This CDR3 region has 15 residues. The V gene lost 0 bases and the J gene lost 1 base, with 10 bases spanning the gap. The germline gives CDR1 LNHDA, CDR2 SQIVND (reference sequence). CDR3 in amino acids: CASSIDGGTSYEQYF. CDR3 sequence (DNA): TGTGCCAGTAGTATAGACGGGGGAACTTCCTACGAGCAGTACTTC.

This clonotype was recorded a few times. This sequence joins TRBV6-2 or TRBV6-3 and TRBJ2-7; the D call may be TRBD1 or TRBD2 (5 bases each). The CDR3 runs to 12 residues. The germline gives CDR1 MNHEY, CDR2 SVGEGT. V shed 1 base and J shed 5 bases, with 6 bases lying between them. The CDR3 DNA reads TGTGCCAGCAGTTACTTGGGGGACGAGCAGTACTTC. Protein sequence: CASSYLGDEQYF.

This chain links TRBV12-3 or TRBV12-4 with TRBJ2-5; D is tentatively TRBD1 or TRBD2 (5 bases each). V lost 5 bases and J lost 2, with 12 bases in between. CDR3 length: 14 residues. CDR3 DNA: TGTGCCAGCAGTCACCGGGACCAGCAAGAGACCCAGTACTTC. The encoded protein is CASSHRDQQETQYF.

In this sample, this clonotype turned up a few times. The chain links TRBV5-1 to TRBJ1-4; TRBD1 is a possible D gene (5 bases). Germline CDR1 and CDR2: SGHRS and YFSETQ. Trimming pared 0 bases from V and 8 bases from J, leaving 14 bases between. The CDR3 totals 15 residues. In DNA, the CDR3 is TGCGCCAGCAGCTTGGGAGGTCAGGGAGGAGAAAAACTGTTTTTT. It encodes CASSLGGQGGEKLFF.

This chain links TRBV2 with TRBJ2-7, with 9 bases that match TRBD1. The germline V gene encodes CDR1 SNHLY and CDR2 FYNNEI. V was pared by 7 bases and J by 3 bases, with 7 bases of the junction left unmatched. This CDR3 is built from 14 residues. CDR3 sequence: CASTPRDRDYEQYF. DNA for the CDR3: TGTGCCAGCACTCCTAGGGACAGGGACTACGAGCAGTACTTC.

This clonotype was recorded many times. CDR3 DNA sequence: TGTGCCAGCAGTCCCCTTGCCGGGGAGCTGTTTTTT. Protein product: CASSPLAGELFF. This chain uses TRBV27 with TRBJ2-2; the D is unclear. CDR1 MNHEY and CDR2 SMNVEV come from the germline V gene (reference sequence). The CDR3 has 12 amino acids. V was trimmed by 5 bases and J by 6 bases, leaving 7 bases between them.

CDR3 region: CASSLLLVNNEQFF. CDR3 nucleotides: TGTGCCAGCAGTTTACTTCTAGTAAATAATGAGCAGTTCTTC. This chain uses TRBV12-3 or TRBV12-4 with TRBJ2-1, with D unclear. The CDR3 has 14 amino acids. V was cut by 2 bases and J by 7 bases, with 12 bases left in between.